Listed below are T cell receptor beta chains from one sample, sequenced in a study of beta chain features in type 1 diabetes. Repertoires were generated with immunoSEQ multiplex PCR, while TCRdb's copy carries only in-frame clones and drops some. The table records some 500,000 clones, about an eighth of them present only once. Sequences were obtained from naive CD4+ T cells from blood. The receptors come from a woman aged 18 to 35 in good health. Each CDR3 is given with its conserved first and last residue. A D gene is named only where the DNA matches it firmly. Where a row states a size, it is once, few, many or the class of an expanded clone; other rows omit it.

CDR3aa	CDR3nt	j_gene	d_gene	abundance	v_gene
CASSPRTGGYNEQFF	TGTGCCAGCAGTCCTAGGACAGGGGGCTACAATGAGCAGTTCTTC	TRBJ2-1	TRBD1	few	TRBV6-5
CASSLGASYNEQFF	TGTGCCAGCAGCTTAGGGGCTTCCTACAATGAGCAGTTCTTC	TRBJ2-1	.	.	TRBV7-2
CASSLIRSPLHF	TGTGCCAGCAGCCTTATCAGGTCACCCCTCCACTTT	TRBJ1-6	.	.	TRBV28
CASSVLETQYF	TGTGCCAGCAGTGTCCTAGAGACCCAGTACTTC	TRBJ2-5	.	.	TRBV6-1
CASSYDGGRADETQYF	TGTGCCAGCAGTTACGACGGCGGGAGGGCGGATGAGACCCAGTACTTC	TRBJ2-5	TRBD2	.	TRBV6-5
CARPRQPYEQYF	TGTGCCCGTCCCCGGCAGCCCTACGAGCAGTACTTC	TRBJ2-7	.	.	TRBV30
CASSVEDQGPQHF	TGTGCCAGCAGTGTAGAGGACCAAGGGCCCCAGCATTTT	TRBJ1-5	.	.	TRBV2
CASSLAARTGGIITDTQYF	TGTGCCAGCAGCTTAGCAGCCCGAACAGGGGGTATAATCACAGATACGCAGTATTTT	TRBJ2-3	TRBD1	.	TRBV7-9
CSVSATGPQETQYF	TGCAGCGTTAGCGCTACAGGGCCCCAAGAGACCCAGTACTTC	TRBJ2-5	.	.	TRBV29-1
CASSRGGPEDTQYF	TGTGCCAGCAGTCGAGGGGGCCCCGAAGATACGCAGTATTTT	TRBJ2-3	TRBD1	few	TRBV28